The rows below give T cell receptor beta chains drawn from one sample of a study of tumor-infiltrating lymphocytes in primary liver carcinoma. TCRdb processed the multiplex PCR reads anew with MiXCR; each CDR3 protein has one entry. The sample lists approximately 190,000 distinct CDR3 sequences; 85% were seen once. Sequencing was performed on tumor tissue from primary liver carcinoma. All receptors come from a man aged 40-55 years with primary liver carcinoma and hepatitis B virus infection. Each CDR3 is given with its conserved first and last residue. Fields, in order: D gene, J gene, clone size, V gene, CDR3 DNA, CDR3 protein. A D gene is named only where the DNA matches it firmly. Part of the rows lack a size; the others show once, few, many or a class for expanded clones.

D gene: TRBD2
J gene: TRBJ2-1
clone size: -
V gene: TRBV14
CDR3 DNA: TGTGCCAGCAGTGCCGTAGCGGGATGGCTATACAATGAGCGGTTCTTC
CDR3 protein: CASSAVAGWLYNERFF

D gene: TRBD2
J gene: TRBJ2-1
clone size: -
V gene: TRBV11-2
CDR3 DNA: TGTGCCAGCAGCTTTAGCGGGCCACCCGACAGTGAGCACTTCTTC
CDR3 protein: CASSFSGPPDSEHFF

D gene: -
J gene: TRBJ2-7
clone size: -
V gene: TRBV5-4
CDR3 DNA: TGTGCCACCAGCTCAAGGGACTTCCCCTACGAGCATTACTTC
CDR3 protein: CATSSRDFPYEHYF

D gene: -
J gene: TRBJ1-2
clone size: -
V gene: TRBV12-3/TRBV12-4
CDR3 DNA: TGTGCCAGCAGTTTAGAGGGTCGCGACTACACGTTC
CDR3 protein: CASSLEGRDYTF

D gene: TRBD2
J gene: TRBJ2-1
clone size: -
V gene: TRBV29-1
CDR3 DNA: TGCAGCGTTGGACTAGCGGAAGGGTTCTACAATGAGCAATACTTC
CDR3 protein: CSVGLAEGFYNEQYF

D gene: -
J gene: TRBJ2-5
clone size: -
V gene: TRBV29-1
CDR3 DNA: TGCAGCGTTGATGCATCTGGGGGGGAGACCCAGTACTTC
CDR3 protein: CSVDASGGETQYF

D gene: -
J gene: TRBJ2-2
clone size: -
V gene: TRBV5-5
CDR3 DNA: TGTGCCAGCGGCTTGGGCAGAGGGGGCGGGGAACTGTTTTTT
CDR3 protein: CASGLGRGGGELFF

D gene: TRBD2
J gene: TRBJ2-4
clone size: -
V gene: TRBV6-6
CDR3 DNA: TGTGCCAGCGGTCATGGGACTAGCGGGATAGTCAAAAACATTCAGTACTTC
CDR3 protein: CASGHGTSGIVKNIQYF

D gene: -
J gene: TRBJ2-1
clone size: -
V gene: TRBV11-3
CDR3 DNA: TGTGCCAGCAGCTTAGCCGTCTTGAACAATGAGCACTTCTTC
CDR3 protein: CASSLAVLNNEHFF

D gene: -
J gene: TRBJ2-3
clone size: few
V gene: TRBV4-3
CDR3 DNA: TGCGCCATCAGCCGCCGACAGGGAGGGACAGATACGCAGTATTTT
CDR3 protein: CAISRRQGGTDTQYF

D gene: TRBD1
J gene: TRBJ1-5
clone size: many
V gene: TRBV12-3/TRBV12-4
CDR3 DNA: TGTGCCAGCAGTCGAACCAACAGGGGGCGAGGCAATCAGCCCCAGCATTTT
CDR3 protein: CASSRTNRGRGNQPQHF

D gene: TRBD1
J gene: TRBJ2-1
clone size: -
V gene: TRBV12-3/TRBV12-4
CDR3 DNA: TGTGACAGCTTCGGGACAGGGGCGGTTTATGTGCAGTTCTTC
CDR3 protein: CDSFGTGAVYVQFF